This is a list of T cell receptor beta chains from one sample in a study of a mutant IDH1 vaccine in newly diagnosed glioma. Assay: immunoSEQ multiplex PCR; the TCRdb copy retains only in-frame clones and omits some. This sample carries about 56,000 clones, about nine tenths of them seen once, and the ten largest clones take about 1.6%. These TCRs are of unknown antigen specificity. The source material was PBMCs, sampled from a glioma patient whose treatment included an IDH1 peptide vaccine. These receptors originate from a man in his forties with glioma. The CDR3 runs from the conserved cysteine through the conserved F or W. Each record gives: J gene, D gene, clone size, V gene, CDR3 protein, CDR3 DNA. The D gene is left open where the match is weak. Only part of the rows carry a size: once, few, many, or a class if the clone is expanded.

TRBJ1-5,.,.,TRBV19,CATGSGSHNQPQHF,TGTGCCACCGGATCCGGCAGCCACAATCAGCCCCAGCATTTT
TRBJ1-1,.,.,TRBV10-3,CAIGEPNTEAFF,TGTGCCATCGGGGAGCCGAACACTGAAGCTTTCTTT
TRBJ1-2,.,.,TRBV5-6,CASSVGQTYGYTF,TGTGCCAGCAGCGTTGGACAGACCTATGGCTACACCTTC
TRBJ2-7,TRBD2,.,TRBV9,CASSGSAGVGSYEQYF,TGTGCCAGCAGCGGGTCAGCGGGAGTGGGGTCCTACGAGCAGTACTTC
TRBJ1-2,TRBD1,once,TRBV6-5,CASSQTGVNYGYTF,TGTGCCAGCAGCCAGACAGGGGTCAACTATGGCTACACCTTC
TRBJ2-5,.,.,TRBV28,CASTTTAGQETQYF,TGTGCCAGCACCACGACAGCGGGCCAAGAGACCCAGTACTTC
TRBJ1-1,.,once,TRBV7-9,CASSWGRMNTEAFF,TGTGCCAGCTCGTGGGGGCGGATGAACACTGAAGCTTTCTTT
TRBJ2-7,TRBD1,.,TRBV7-9,CASSSSSGQYEQYF,TGTGCCAGCAGCTCATCTTCGGGACAGTACGAGCAGTACTTC
TRBJ2-1,TRBD1,many,TRBV7-9,CASSSDRVPGNEQFF,TGTGCCAGCAGCTCTGACAGGGTACCCGGCAATGAGCAGTTCTTC
TRBJ1-1,.,.,TRBV18,CASSPPIVGTEAFF,TGTGCCAGCTCACCACCGATCGTTGGGACTGAAGCTTTCTTT
TRBJ2-7,.,.,TRBV5-6,CASSLDDYEQYF,TGTGCCAGCAGCTTAGATGACTACGAGCAGTACTTC
TRBJ2-5,TRBD1,.,TRBV9,CASSVGDRGRETQYF,TGTGCCAGCAGCGTAGGGGACAGGGGTCGAGAGACCCAGTACTTC
TRBJ2-7,.,.,TRBV9,CASSVGAYEQYF,TGTGCCAGCAGCGTAGGAGCCTACGAGCAGTACTTC
TRBJ2-7,.,once,TRBV19,CASSLGRGSSYEQYF,TGTGCCAGTAGTCTAGGAAGGGGATCTTCCTACGAGCAGTACTTC
TRBJ1-1,.,few,TRBV6-1,CAGDSQAEAFF,TGTGCCGGCGACAGTCAGGCTGAAGCTTTCTTT
TRBJ2-5,.,few,TRBV21-1,CASSKRVVEVSNYQETQYF,TGTGCCAGCAGCAAAAGAGTAGTCGAGGTTAGTAACTACCAAGAGACCCAGTACTTC
TRBJ2-1,TRBD2,.,TRBV4-2,CASSPLLRGNYNEQFF,TGTGCCAGCAGCCCCCTTCTGCGGGGGAACTACAATGAGCAGTTCTTC
TRBJ2-2,TRBD1,.,TRBV7-7,CAVWDRVSGELFF,TGTGCTGTGTGGGACAGGGTCTCCGGGGAGCTGTTTTTT
TRBJ2-1,.,.,TRBV2,CASSGQASGEQFF,TGTGCCAGCAGTGGACAGGCTTCGGGTGAGCAGTTCTTC
TRBJ2-3,.,.,TRBV11-2,CASSERLEGSDTQYF,TGTGCCAGCAGCGAGCGACTAGAAGGGTCAGATACGCAGTATTTT
TRBJ2-5,TRBD2,.,TRBV7-9,CASSYRRLADQETQYF,TGTGCCAGCAGTTACCGTCGACTAGCGGACCAAGAGACCCAGTACTTC
TRBJ2-7,TRBD2,.,TRBV5-4,CASSPTGTIYEQYF,TGTGCCAGCAGCCCGACCGGGACTATCTACGAGCAGTACTTC
TRBJ2-3,TRBD2,.,TRBV27,CASSFLAGALTDTQYF,TGTGCCAGCAGTTTCCTAGCGGGAGCCCTCACAGATACGCAGTATTTT
TRBJ2-2,TRBD1,.,TRBV18,CASSPLGQGSTGELFF,TGTGCCAGCTCACCACTTGGACAGGGATCCACCGGGGAGCTGTTTTTT
TRBJ2-5,TRBD1,.,TRBV18,CASKKTGVETQYF,TGTGCCAGCAAAAAAACAGGGGTAGAGACCCAGTACTTC
TRBJ2-7,.,.,TRBV27,CASSFTVGYLYEQYF,TGTGCCAGCAGCTTTACCGTGGGATACCTCTACGAGCAGTACTTC
TRBJ1-1,.,.,TRBV5-1,CASSLDWAGRTEAFF,TGCGCCAGCAGCTTGGATTGGGCGGGGAGGACTGAAGCTTTCTTT
TRBJ2-2,.,.,TRBV6-4,CASRDGVDTGELFF,TGTGCCAGCAGAGATGGAGTGGACACCGGGGAGCTGTTTTTT
TRBJ1-4,TRBD1,.,TRBV19,CASSDRGPALATNEKLFF,TGTGCCAGTAGTGACAGGGGGCCCGCTCTTGCAACTAATGAAAAACTGTTTTTT
TRBJ1-3,.,few,TRBV7-9,CASSPRGDMGNTIYF,TGTGCCAGCAGCCCGAGGGGGGATATGGGAAACACCATATATTTT
TRBJ1-1,.,few,TRBV27,CASSPRKQRVGTEAFF,TGTGCCAGCAGTCCCAGGAAACAGAGGGTAGGGACTGAAGCTTTCTTT
TRBJ2-7,TRBD2,once,TRBV6-4,CASSVGLDGRYEQYF,TGTGCCAGCAGTGTCGGACTAGATGGGCGCTACGAGCAGTACTTC
TRBJ2-5,.,.,TRBV10-3,CAISESSYQETQYF,TGTGCCATCAGTGAGTCTAGTTACCAAGAGACCCAGTACTTC
TRBJ2-7,TRBD1,.,TRBV29-1,CSAGTGGFEQYF,TGCAGCGCTGGGACAGGGGGGTTCGAGCAGTACTTC
TRBJ2-5,TRBD2,.,TRBV10-3,CAISEYSGLAGGETQYF,TGTGCCATCAGTGAGTACTCGGGACTAGCGGGAGGAGAGACCCAGTACTTC
TRBJ2-2,TRBD2,.,TRBV6-5,CASSVLAGGPGELFF,TGTGCCAGCAGTGTTCTAGCGGGAGGGCCCGGGGAGCTGTTTTTT
TRBJ1-5,TRBD1,.,TRBV6-1,CASRSSPGGRQPQHF,TGTGCCAGCAGAAGCTCACCAGGGGGACGTCAGCCCCAGCATTTT
TRBJ2-7,TRBD2,once,TRBV5-1,CASSSLGLAGEVVYEQYF,TGCGCCAGCAGCTCCTTAGGACTAGCGGGAGAGGTCGTCTACGAGCAGTACTTC
TRBJ1-1,TRBD1,.,TRBV6-7,CASSYSTGAKMNTEAFF,TGTGCCAGCAGTTACTCGACAGGGGCGAAGATGAACACTGAAGCTTTCTTT
TRBJ2-6,TRBD2,.,TRBV19,CASSAGLGLAGVSGANVLTF,TGTGCCAGTAGTGCGGGCCTGGGGCTAGCGGGGGTCTCTGGGGCCAACGTCCTGACTTTC
TRBJ2-3,TRBD1,few,TRBV2,CASSSGQGTDTQYF,TGTGCCAGCAGTAGTGGACAGGGGACAGATACGCAGTATTTT
TRBJ2-7,TRBD2,.,TRBV6-1,CASRLTSSYEQYF,TGTGCCAGCAGATTGACTAGCAGCTACGAGCAGTACTTC
TRBJ1-3,.,.,TRBV7-8,CASSSQGSMGNTIYF,TGTGCCAGCAGCTCCCAAGGGTCGATGGGAAACACCATATATTTT
TRBJ2-7,TRBD2,.,TRBV7-9,CASSPWREGRYEQYF,TGTGCCAGCAGCCCCTGGAGGGAGGGCCGGTACGAGCAGTACTTC
TRBJ2-5,.,once,TRBV11-2,CASSRNLKETQYF,TGTGCCAGCAGCCGCAACTTGAAAGAGACCCAGTACTTC
TRBJ2-7,.,.,TRBV7-6,CASSSNTASYEQYF,TGTGCCAGCAGCTCGAACACTGCTTCCTACGAGCAGTACTTC
TRBJ2-7,TRBD1,.,TRBV2,CASSEGAGGFYEQYF,TGTGCCAGCAGTGAAGGGGCAGGGGGTTTCTACGAGCAGTACTTC
TRBJ1-1,TRBD1,.,TRBV5-1,CASRRTGGWNTEAFF,TGCGCCAGCAGAAGGACAGGGGGTTGGAACACTGAAGCTTTCTTT
TRBJ2-7,.,.,TRBV4-1,CASSLGSRRRQYF,TGCGCCAGCAGCCTTGGGTCCCGAAGACGGCAGTACTTC
TRBJ2-1,.,.,TRBV5-1,CASSLEGRDNEQFF,TGCGCCAGCAGCTTGGAGGGAAGGGACAATGAGCAGTTCTTC
TRBJ2-2,TRBD2,.,TRBV5-1,CASSLTGTSGRTGELFF,TGCGCCAGCAGCTTGACCGGGACTAGCGGGAGGACCGGGGAGCTGTTTTTT
TRBJ1-1,.,.,TRBV29-1,CSVEDPYMNTEAFF,TGCAGCGTTGAAGATCCATACATGAACACTGAAGCTTTCTTT
TRBJ1-1,TRBD1,.,TRBV5-4,CASSPQGGARIEAFF,TGTGCCAGCAGCCCCCAGGGGGGGGCGCGAATTGAAGCTTTCTTT